The clone carrying this TCR beta chain was counted a few times. The source of the sample is a study of identical twins. The V and J ends lost 3 bases and 3 bases respectively, with 8 bases between them. The CDR3 is 13 residues long. TCRdb processed the 5' RACE reads anew with MiXCR; each CDR3 protein has one entry. The table has about 470,000 distinct CDR3 sequences, more than 20% seen once; the top ten hold about 2.7%. This same sample was also taken into another study, of T cells expressing NK-cell markers. This second study says: In several donors, dominant clonotypes made up about 28.3-65% of CD3+CD56-NKG2C+ cells.

This receptor was obtained from a woman under 30 in good health. This rearrangement joins TRBV12-3 or TRBV12-4 to TRBJ1-1; D gene unclear. Sequenced input: CD4+ T cells sorted from blood. Here the CDR3 reads CASSFEADTEAFF. The CDR3, as DNA: TGTGCCAGCAGTTTTGAGGCAGACACTGAAGCTTTCTTT.